This T cell receptor (beta chain) was identified during a study of shared clonotypes between healthy human individuals. Findings and caveats of the study: Shared across a few donors were around 5% of the naive CD4 clonotypes. The expectation was that sequencing depth would affect clonotype sharing among donors. Sampling used blood alone; tissue repertoires probably differ.

A note on this clone: Antigen unknown.

V was shortened by 1 base and J by 3 bases, with 15 bases between the two germline ends. The germline gives CDR1 GTSNPN, CDR2 SVGIG (reference sequence). CDR3 length: 15 residues. Terminally differentiated effector memory CD45RA+ cells were excluded from the naive CD8 cells, which were CD45RO-negative and positively selected for CCR7. The authors split each subset's genomic DNA evenly across several immunoSEQ plates. Sequencing was performed with immunoSEQ multiplex PCR; in TCRdb, only in-frame clones are kept and a portion is missing. This sample carries about 2 million clones, roughly 95% of them seen once, and the ten largest clones take around 1.1%.

This TCR was sampled from a man younger than 35 in good health. Sequencing used naive CD8+ T cells sorted from blood. This chain connects TRBV30 to TRBJ1-1; a possible D gene is TRBD1 (5 bases). CDR3 DNA sequence: TGTGCCTGGAGTGAAGAGAACAGGTTATACACTGAAGCTTTCTTT. This sequence encodes CAWSEENRLYTEAFF.